These 20 T cell receptor beta chains originate from one sample sequenced in a study of T cells in Graves' hyperthyroidism and ophthalmopathy (dated by TCRdb to the late 2010s). The library was obtained by multiplex PCR. The listed sequencing device is Illumina HiSeq 2000. The TCR beta CDR3 regions were amplified from the RNA transcripts. The TCR CDR3 was subjected to a first round of RT-PCR using the HTBI primer set and the Qiagen OneStep RT-PCR kit. The public reads were reprocessed in TCRdb via fastp at Q25 and MiXCR, keeping in-frame beta chains. CDR3 protein sequences are deduplicated, and each keeps its most common genes and DNA. Recorded for this sample are approximately 480,000 distinct CDR3 sequences; more than 20% of them occurred a single time. About a quarter of the sample is taken by the ten largest. The source material was blood. Every receptor here comes from a man between 18 and 29 years old with Graves' hyperthyroidism.

This clonotype was found many times. The V gene is TRBV20-1, the J gene TRBJ1-1; no clear D gene. Germline V gives CDR1 DFQATT, CDR2 SNEGSKA (reference sequence). Between the trimmed V and J ends, which lost 3 bases and 3 bases, there was a span of 11 bases. The CDR3 contains 13 residues. CDR3 residues: CSARRPRDTEAFF. Written as DNA, the CDR3 is TGCAGTGCTAGGAGGCCGAGGGACACTGAAGCTTTCTTT.

Ten or more counts support this clonotype. J is TRBJ2-5 and V is TRBV6-1; D may be TRBD2 (5 bases). Deletions cut 2 bases from V and 2 bases from J, with 15 bases between. The CDR3 extends over 16 amino acids. Per germline, CDR1 MNHNS and CDR2 SASEGT. CDR3 in DNA: TGTGCCAGCAGTGAATACGAGGGTTGGATACAAGAGACCCAGTACTTC. Its protein is CASSEYEGWIQETQYF.

This clonotype came up many times. One junction end disagrees with the germline gene, perhaps due to a read error. The chain has TRBV28 and TRBJ1-1, with D possibly matching TRBD1 (5 bases). Germline lookup yields CDR1 MDHEN and CDR2 SYDVKM. The CDR3 extends over 15 amino acids. As DNA, the CDR3 is TGTGCCAGCAGTTTAGCAGACAGAATGAACCCTGAAGCTTTCTTT. This codes for CASSLADRMNPEAFF. Complete variable domain (other parts from reference TRBV28 and TRBJ1-1): DVKVTQSSRYLVKRTGEKVFLECVQDMDHENMFWYRQDPGLGLRLIYFSYDVKMKEKGDIPEGYSVSREKKERFSLILESASTNQTSMYLCASSLADRMNPEAFFGQGTRLTVV.

This chain joins TRBV2 and TRBJ1-3; D unresolved. Between the trimmed V and J ends, which lost 2 bases and 4 bases, there was a span of 15 bases. The V gene's germline CDR1 is SNHLY and CDR2 FYNNEI. The CDR3 length is 16 residues. The CDR3 sequence: CASSELPQTSGNTIYF. The CDR3 DNA is TGTGCCAGCAGTGAACTCCCTCAGACGTCGGGAAACACCATATATTTT.

This clonotype was counted at least ten times. This chain connects TRBV11-3 to TRBJ1-2, with TRBD1 matching 7 bases. V dropped 7 bases and J dropped 8; count of bases not matched to a gene: 13. The V gene's germline CDR1 is SGHNT and CDR2 YENEEA. The CDR3 spans 14 residues. CDR3 sequence reads: CASTNPRDSDGYTF. CDR3 in DNA: TGTGCCAGCACCAACCCCAGGGACAGCGACGGCTACACCTTC.

The chain is built from TRBV11-2 and TRBJ2-7, with 7 nucleotides matching TRBD1. In germline, CDR1 is SGHAT, CDR2 FQNNGV. The CDR3 is 16 residues long. The ends lost 6 bases at V and 3 bases at J; junction bases unmatched: 14. CDR3 DNA: TGTGCCAGCAGTCTAAAGTCGGGACAGACACTCTACGAGCAGTACTTC. This translates into CASSLKSGQTLYEQYF. The whole variable domain, filled in from reference TRBV11-2 and TRBJ2-7, reads EAGVAQSPRYKIIEKRQSVAFWCNPISGHATLYWYQQILGQGPKLLIQFQNNGVVDDSQLPKDRFSAERLKGVDSTLKIQPAKLEDSAVYLCASSLKSGQTLYEQYFGPGTRLTVT.

The chain is built from TRBV5-5 and TRBJ1-2; D uncertain. The CDR3 runs 16 residues. Germline CDR1 reads SGHKS; CDR2 reads YYEKEE (reference sequence). V lost 0 bases to trimming and J lost 4 bases, with 16 bases between them. The CDR3 reads CASSLEPQRGAYGYTF. Written as DNA, the CDR3 is TGTGCCAGCAGCTTGGAACCCCAGCGAGGTGCCTATGGCTACACCTTC.

This clonotype was recorded many times. The genes are TRBV6-5 and TRBJ1-2, with 11 bases aligning to TRBD1. The germline CDR1 and CDR2 sequences are MNHEY and SVGAGI. This CDR3 is built from 16 residues. V lost 2 bases and J lost 8; bases outside the gene matches: 10. The CDR3 loop is CASSYGFGTGGGGYTF. CDR3 nucleotide sequence: TGTGCCAGCAGTTACGGGTTTGGGACAGGGGGAGGAGGCTACACCTTC.

J is TRBJ2-7 and V is TRBV7-9; perhaps TRBD1 as D (5 bases). The CDR3 sequence is 12 residues long. V lost 6 bases, J lost 3 bases, and 9 bases lay in between. CDR1 and CDR2 (germline): SEHNR, FQNEAQ (reference sequence). In DNA form, the CDR3 reads TGTGCCAGCAGGGACAACGACTACGAGCAGTACTTC. Amino acids: CASRDNDYEQYF.

This clonotype was observed at least ten times. V is TRBV13 and J is TRBJ1-5; D unresolved. Germline V CDR1 and CDR2: PRHDT, FYEKMQ (reference sequence). This CDR3 comprises 14 residues. The V end lost 4 bases, the J end lost 6 bases, and 13 bases lay between the germline ends. The DNA for the CDR3 is TGTGCCAGCAGCTCTCGGGCCCTAAGTCAGCCCCAGCATTTT. Protein sequence: CASSSRALSQPQHF.

This clonotype has ten or more counts. This rearrangement joins TRBV6-2 or TRBV6-3 to TRBJ2-2; 9 bases line up with TRBD2. CDR1 and CDR2 from the germline V gene are MNHEY and SVGEGT. The V and J ends lost 4 bases and 6 bases, in that order; junction bases with no gene match: 6. The CDR3 has 15 residues. The DNA of the CDR3 is TGTGCCAGCAGTTTAGCGGGGGTTACCTCCGGGGAGCTGTTTTTT. As protein: CASSLAGVTSGELFF.

This clonotype has at least ten counts. The chain links TRBV6-2 or TRBV6-3 to TRBJ1-2; D perhaps matches TRBD1 (6 bases). V lost 5 bases, J lost 14 bases, and 24 bases lay in between. This CDR3 is built from 14 residues. Looked up from germline, CDR1 is MNHEY and CDR2 is SVGEGT. The chain's CDR3 is CASSTMPWDNGDTF. In DNA, the CDR3 is TGTGCCAGCAGTACGATGCCCTGGGACAACGGGGATACCTTC.

The genes are TRBV27 and TRBJ1-1; D remains ambiguous. There are 15 residues in the CDR3. The V end lost 0 bases, the J end lost 0 bases, and 8 bases lay between the germline ends. Germline values: CDR1 MNHEY, CDR2 SMNVEV (reference sequence). The CDR3 nucleotides are TGTGCCAGCAGTTTATCGAGGACGATGAACACTGAAGCTTTCTTT. Protein: CASSLSRTMNTEAFF.

CDR3 in amino acids: CASSYPTGLSGNTIYF. The CDR3 coding sequence is TGTGCCAGCAGCTATCCCACGGGCCTCTCTGGAAACACCATATATTTT. The rearrangement joins TRBV11-1 to TRBJ1-3; D not resolved. V lost 4 bases to trimming and J lost 0 bases, with 13 bases between them. Germline values: CDR1 SGHAT, CDR2 FQDESV (reference sequence). This CDR3 region has 16 residues.

There are many counts of this clonotype. The chain has TRBV19 and TRBJ1-5; maybe TRBD1 (6 bases). Per the germline V gene, CDR1 is LNHDA and CDR2 is SQIVND (reference sequence). The CDR3 consists of 15 residues. V gave up 6 bases and J gave up 2 bases, with 14 bases separating them. CDR3 protein: CASRGQGWGNQPQHF. The CDR3 nucleotides read TGTGCCAGTAGGGGACAAGGGTGGGGCAATCAGCCCCAGCATTTT.

Ten or more counts support this clonotype. CDR3 coding DNA: TGTGCCAGCAGCTCAGGGGCGGATACCGGGGAGCTGTTTTTT. It translates to CASSSGADTGELFF. This sequence joins TRBV6-1 and TRBJ2-2, with D perhaps TRBD1 (6 bases). Germline loops: CDR1 MNHNS, CDR2 SASEGT. The V end was cut by 6 bases, the J end by 5 bases, with 13 bases between. There are 14 residues in the CDR3.

This clonotype has ten or more counts. V gene TRBV28 combines with J gene TRBJ1-5, with 10 bases identical to TRBD1. V gave up 10 bases and J gave up 7 bases; unmatched junction bases: 4. The CDR3 has 12 amino acids. Germline assignment: CDR1 MDHEN and CDR2 SYDVKM. In nucleotides, the CDR3 is TGTGCCACCTGGGACAGGGGACAGCCCCAGCATTTT. Translation gives CATWDRGQPQHF.

This clonotype was counted only a few times. V is TRBV9 and J is TRBJ1-1; a weak D match, TRBD1 (5 bases). Germline V gives CDR1 SGDLS, CDR2 YYNGEE. There are 14 residues in the CDR3. Trimming removed 0 bases at V and 4 bases at J, with 10 bases between. The CDR3 nucleotides read TGTGCCAGCAGCGTAGGCAGGGAGCCCACTGAAGCTTTCTTT. Amino acid sequence: CASSVGREPTEAFF.

This clonotype was found many times. The rearrangement joins TRBV5-5 to TRBJ2-7; no clear D. V was shortened by 0 bases and J by 2 bases, with 9 bases between the two germline ends. The CDR3 consists of 14 residues. Germline V gene data show CDR1 as SGHKS and CDR2 as YYEKEE (reference sequence). The CDR3 DNA reads as TGTGCCAGCAGCTTGGAGGTCTTACCCTACGAGCAGTACTTC. The encoded protein is CASSLEVLPYEQYF.

The CDR3 loop reads CASSLVLRGSDTEAFF. The CDR3 DNA reads as TGTGCCAGCAGCTTAGTATTGAGGGGTTCAGACACTGAAGCTTTCTTT. The chain links TRBV27 to TRBJ1-1, with D possibly matching TRBD1 (5 bases). Between the trimmed V and J ends, which lost 6 bases and 3 bases, there was a span of 20 bases. The CDR3 loop spans 16 amino acids. Germline V gene data show CDR1 as MNHEY and CDR2 as SMNVEV (reference sequence).